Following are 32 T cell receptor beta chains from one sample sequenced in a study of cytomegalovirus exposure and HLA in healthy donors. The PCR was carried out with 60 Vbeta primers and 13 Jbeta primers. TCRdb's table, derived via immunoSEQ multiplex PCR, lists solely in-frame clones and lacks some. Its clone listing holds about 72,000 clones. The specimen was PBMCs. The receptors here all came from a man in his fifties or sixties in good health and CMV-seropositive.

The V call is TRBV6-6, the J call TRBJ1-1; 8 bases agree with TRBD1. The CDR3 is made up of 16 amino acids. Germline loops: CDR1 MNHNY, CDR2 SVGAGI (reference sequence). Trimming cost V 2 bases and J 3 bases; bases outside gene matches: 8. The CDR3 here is CASSYAIRGRDTEAFF. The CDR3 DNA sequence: TGTGCCAGCAGTTACGCAATCAGGGGGCGGGACACTGAAGCTTTCTTT.

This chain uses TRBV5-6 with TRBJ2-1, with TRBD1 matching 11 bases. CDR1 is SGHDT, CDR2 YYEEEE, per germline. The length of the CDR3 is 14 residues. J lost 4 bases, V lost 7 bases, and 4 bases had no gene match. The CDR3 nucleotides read TGTGCCAGCCGGGGGGACAGGGGGTACAATGAGCAGTTCTTC. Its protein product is CASRGDRGYNEQFF.

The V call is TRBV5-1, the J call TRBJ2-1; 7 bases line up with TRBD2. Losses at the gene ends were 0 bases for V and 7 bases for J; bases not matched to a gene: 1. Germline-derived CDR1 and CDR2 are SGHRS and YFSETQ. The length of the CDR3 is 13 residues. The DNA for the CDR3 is TGCGCCAGCAGCTTGGACGGGGGGAATGAGCAGTTCTTC. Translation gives CASSLDGGNEQFF.

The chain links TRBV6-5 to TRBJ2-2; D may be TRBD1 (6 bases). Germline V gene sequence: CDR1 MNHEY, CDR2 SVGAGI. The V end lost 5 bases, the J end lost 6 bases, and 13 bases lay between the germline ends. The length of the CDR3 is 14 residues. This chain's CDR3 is CASSERTVPGELFF. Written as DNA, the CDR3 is TGTGCCAGCAGTGAGAGGACAGTGCCCGGGGAGCTGTTTTTT.

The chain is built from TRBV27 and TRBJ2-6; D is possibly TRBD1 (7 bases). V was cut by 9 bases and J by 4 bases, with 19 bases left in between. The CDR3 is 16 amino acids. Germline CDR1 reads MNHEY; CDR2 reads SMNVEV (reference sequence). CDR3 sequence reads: CASSGGSPLGANVLTF. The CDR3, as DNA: TGTGCCAGTTCAGGGGGGAGTCCTCTCGGGGCCAACGTCCTGACTTTC.

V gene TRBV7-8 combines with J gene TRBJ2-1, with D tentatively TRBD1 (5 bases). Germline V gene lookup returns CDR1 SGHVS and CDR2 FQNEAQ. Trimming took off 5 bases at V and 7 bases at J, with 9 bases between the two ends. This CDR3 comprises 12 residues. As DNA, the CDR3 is TGTGCCAGCAGCCTGACAGTTAATGAGCAGTTCTTC. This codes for CASSLTVNEQFF.

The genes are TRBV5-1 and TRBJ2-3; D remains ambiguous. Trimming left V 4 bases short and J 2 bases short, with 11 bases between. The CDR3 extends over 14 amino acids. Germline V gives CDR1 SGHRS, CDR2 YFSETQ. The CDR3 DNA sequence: TGCGCCAGCAGCCTCGGTTCTTTCACAGATACGCAGTATTTT. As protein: CASSLGSFTDTQYF.

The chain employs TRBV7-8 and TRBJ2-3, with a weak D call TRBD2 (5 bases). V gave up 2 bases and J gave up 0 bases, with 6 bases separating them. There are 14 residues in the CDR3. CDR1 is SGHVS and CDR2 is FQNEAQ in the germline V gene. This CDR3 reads CASSLSGSTDTQYF. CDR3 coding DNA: TGTGCCAGCAGCTTATCGGGGAGCACAGATACGCAGTATTTT.

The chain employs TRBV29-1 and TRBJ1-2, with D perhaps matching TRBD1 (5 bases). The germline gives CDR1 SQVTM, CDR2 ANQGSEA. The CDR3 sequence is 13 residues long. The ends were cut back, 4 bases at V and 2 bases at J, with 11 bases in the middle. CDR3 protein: CSVAPGGNYGYTF. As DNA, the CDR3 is TGCAGCGTTGCTCCTGGGGGGAACTATGGCTACACCTTC.

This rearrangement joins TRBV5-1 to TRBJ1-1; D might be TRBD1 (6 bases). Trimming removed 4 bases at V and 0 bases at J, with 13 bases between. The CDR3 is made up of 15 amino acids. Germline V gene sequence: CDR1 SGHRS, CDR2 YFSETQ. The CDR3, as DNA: TGCGCCAGCAGCCGGGAGGGGGGGTTGAACACTGAAGCTTTCTTT. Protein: CASSREGGLNTEAFF.

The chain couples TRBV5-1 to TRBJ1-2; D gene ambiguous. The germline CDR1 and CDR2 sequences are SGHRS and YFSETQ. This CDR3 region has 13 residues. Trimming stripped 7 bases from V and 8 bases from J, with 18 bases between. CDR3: CASSGSDLEGYTF. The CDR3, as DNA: TGCGCCAGCTCCGGGTCCGACTTAGAAGGCTACACCTTC.

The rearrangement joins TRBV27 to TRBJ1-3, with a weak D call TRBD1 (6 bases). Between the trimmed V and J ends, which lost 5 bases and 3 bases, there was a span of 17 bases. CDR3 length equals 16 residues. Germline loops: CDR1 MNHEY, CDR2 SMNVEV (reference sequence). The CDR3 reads CASSPRRGAGGNTIYF. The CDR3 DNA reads TGTGCCAGCAGTCCGCGCCGGGGGGCGGGTGGAAACACCATATATTTT.

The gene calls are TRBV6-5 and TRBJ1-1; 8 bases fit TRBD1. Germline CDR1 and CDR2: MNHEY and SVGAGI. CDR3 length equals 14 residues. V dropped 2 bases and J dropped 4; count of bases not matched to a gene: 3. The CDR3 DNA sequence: TGTGCCAGCAGTTACGGGCAGGGGGCCACTGAAGCTTTCTTT. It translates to CASSYGQGATEAFF.

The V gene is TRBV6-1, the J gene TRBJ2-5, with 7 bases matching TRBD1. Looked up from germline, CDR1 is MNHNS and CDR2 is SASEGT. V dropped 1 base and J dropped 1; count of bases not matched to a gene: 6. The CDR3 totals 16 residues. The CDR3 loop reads CASSEGPPGGQETQYF. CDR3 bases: TGTGCCAGCAGTGAAGGACCCCCAGGGGGCCAAGAGACCCAGTACTTC.

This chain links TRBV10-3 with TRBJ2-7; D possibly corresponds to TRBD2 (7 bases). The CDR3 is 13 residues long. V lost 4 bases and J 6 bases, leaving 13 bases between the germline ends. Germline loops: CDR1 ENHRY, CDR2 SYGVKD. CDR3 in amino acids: CAISVGGGSEQYF. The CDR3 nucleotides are TGTGCCATCAGTGTAGGGGGGGGCTCCGAGCAGTACTTC.

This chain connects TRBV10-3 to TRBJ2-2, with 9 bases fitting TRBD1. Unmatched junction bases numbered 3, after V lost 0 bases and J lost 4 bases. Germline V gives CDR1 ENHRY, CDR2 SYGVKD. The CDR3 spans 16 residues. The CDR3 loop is CAISESKGQGTGELFF. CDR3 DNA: TGTGCCATCAGTGAGTCGAAGGGACAGGGCACCGGGGAGCTGTTTTTT.

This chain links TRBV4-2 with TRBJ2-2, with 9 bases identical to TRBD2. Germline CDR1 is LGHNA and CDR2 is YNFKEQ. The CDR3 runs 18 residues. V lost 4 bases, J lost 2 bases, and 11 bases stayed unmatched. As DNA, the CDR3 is TGTGCCAGCAGCCGGGACGCGTCTCTAGCGGGAAACACCGGGGAGCTGTTTTTT. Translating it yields CASSRDASLAGNTGELFF.

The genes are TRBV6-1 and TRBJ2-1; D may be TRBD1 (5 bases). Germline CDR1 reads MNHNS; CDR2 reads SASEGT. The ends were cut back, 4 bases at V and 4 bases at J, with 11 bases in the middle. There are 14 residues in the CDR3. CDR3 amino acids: CASSGPDIYNEQFF. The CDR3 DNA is TGTGCCAGCAGTGGACCGGACATTTACAATGAGCAGTTCTTC.

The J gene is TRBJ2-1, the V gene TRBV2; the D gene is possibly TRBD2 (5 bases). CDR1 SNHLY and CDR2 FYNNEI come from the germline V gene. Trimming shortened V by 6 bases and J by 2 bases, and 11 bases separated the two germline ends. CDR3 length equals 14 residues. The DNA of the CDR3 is TGTGCCAGCAGGCTGGACTTAGCCTACAATGAGCAGTTCTTC. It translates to CASRLDLAYNEQFF.

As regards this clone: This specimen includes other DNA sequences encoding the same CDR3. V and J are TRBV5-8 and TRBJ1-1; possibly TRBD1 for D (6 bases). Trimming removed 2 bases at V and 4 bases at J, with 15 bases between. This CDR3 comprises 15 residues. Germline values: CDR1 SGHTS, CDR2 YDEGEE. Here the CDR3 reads CASSLGQGLSTEAFF. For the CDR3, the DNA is TGTGCCAGCAGCTTAGGGCAGGGGTTGAGCACTGAAGCTTTCTTT.

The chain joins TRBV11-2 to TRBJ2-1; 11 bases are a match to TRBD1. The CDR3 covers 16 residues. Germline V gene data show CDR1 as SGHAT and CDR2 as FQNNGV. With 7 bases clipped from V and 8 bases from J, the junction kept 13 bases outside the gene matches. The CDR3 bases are TGTGCCAGCACCCGGACAGGGGGCTTTTCGGTCGATGAGCAGTTCTTC. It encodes CASTRTGGFSVDEQFF.

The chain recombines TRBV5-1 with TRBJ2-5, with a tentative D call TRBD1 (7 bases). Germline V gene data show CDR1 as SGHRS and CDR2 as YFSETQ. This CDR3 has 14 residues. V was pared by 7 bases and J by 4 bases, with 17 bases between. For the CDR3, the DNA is TGCGCCAGCCGCCCCTTGCAGGGGGGAGAGACCCAGTACTTC. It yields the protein CASRPLQGGETQYF.

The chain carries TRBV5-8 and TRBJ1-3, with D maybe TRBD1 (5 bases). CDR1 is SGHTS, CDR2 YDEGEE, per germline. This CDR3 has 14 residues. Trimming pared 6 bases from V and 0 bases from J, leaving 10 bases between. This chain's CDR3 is CASTRGVSGNTIYF. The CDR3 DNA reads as TGTGCCAGCACCCGGGGGGTCTCTGGAAACACCATATATTTT.

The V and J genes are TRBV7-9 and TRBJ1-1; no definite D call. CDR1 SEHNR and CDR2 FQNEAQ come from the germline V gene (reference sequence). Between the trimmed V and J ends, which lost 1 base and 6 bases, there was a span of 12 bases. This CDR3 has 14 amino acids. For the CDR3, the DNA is TGTGCCAGCAGCTTAGATCTAGCGGTCGCTGAAGCTTTCTTT. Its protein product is CASSLDLAVAEAFF.

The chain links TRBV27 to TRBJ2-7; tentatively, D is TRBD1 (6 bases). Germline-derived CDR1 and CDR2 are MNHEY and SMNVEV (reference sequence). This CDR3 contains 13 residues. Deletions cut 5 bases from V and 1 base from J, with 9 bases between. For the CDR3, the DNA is TGTGCCAGCAGTGAGACAGGTTCCTACGAGCAGTACGTC. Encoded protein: CASSETGSYEQYV.

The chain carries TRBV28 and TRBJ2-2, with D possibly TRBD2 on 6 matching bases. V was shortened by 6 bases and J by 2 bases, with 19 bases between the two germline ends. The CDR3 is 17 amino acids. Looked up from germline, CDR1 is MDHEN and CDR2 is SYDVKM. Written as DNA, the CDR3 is TGTGCCAGCAGAGGGAGGTCGGCAGCAGAAAACACCGGGGAGCTGTTTTTT. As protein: CASRGRSAAENTGELFF.

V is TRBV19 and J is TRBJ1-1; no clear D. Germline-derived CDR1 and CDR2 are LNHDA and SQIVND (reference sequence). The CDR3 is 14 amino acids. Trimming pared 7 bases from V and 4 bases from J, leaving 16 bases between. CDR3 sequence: CASKKEEEGTEAFF. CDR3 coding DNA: TGTGCCAGTAAGAAGGAAGAGGAAGGCACTGAAGCTTTCTTT.

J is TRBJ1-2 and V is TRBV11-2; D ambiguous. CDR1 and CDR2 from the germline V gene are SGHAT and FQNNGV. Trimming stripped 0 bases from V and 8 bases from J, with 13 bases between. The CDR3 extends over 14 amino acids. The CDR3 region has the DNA TGTGCCAGCAGCTTAGAGGAGGGAACGTGGGGCTACACCTTC. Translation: CASSLEEGTWGYTF.

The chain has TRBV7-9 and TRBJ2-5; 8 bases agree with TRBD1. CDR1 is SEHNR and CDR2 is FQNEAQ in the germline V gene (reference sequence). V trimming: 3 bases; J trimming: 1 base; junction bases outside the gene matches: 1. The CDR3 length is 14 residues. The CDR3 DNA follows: TGTGCCAGCAGCTTCGGACAGGGCCAAGAGACCCAGTACTTC. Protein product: CASSFGQGQETQYF.

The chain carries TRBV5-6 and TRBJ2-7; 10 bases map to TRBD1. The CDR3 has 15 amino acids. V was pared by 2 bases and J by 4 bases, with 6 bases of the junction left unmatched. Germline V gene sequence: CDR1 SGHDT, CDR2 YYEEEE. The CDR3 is CASSLLGTGVYEQYV. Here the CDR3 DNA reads TGTGCCAGCAGCTTATTAGGGACAGGGGTGTACGAGCAGTACGTC.

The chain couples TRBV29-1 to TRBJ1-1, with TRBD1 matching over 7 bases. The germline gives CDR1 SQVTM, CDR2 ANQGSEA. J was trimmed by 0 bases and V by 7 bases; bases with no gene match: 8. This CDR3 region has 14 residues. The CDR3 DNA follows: TGCAGCGCCTTGACAGGGTCCATGAACACTGAAGCTTTCTTT. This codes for CSALTGSMNTEAFF.

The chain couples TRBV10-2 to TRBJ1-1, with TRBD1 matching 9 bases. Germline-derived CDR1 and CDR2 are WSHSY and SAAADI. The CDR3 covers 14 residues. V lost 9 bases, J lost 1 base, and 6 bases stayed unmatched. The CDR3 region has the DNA TGCGCCAGTCGAACAGGGGGCCCGAACACTGAAGCTTTCTTT. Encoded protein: CASRTGGPNTEAFF.